These 14 T cell receptor beta chains were sequenced from one sample in a study of regulatory T cells in long-lasting Graves disease. CDR3 regions were amplified by Arm-PCR using iRepertoire HTBI primers to build TCR beta libraries. Using its own MiXCR run on the multiplex PCR reads, TCRdb lists one record per CDR3 protein. The repertoire has about 470,000 distinct CDR3 sequences, 20% to 25% of them found once; the top ten carry approximately 8%. Indicated time point: persistent/refractory GD, antithyroid drugs over 5 years with positive TRAb. From PBMCs, RNA was extracted and then used to make the TCR library. Sequenced material: peripheral blood mononuclear cells (PBMCs), taken when the disease was refractory, from a patient treated with antithyroid drugs. These receptors came from a female donor with Graves disease.

This clonotype was recorded at least ten times. Germline and junction disagree at one end, which may indicate a read error. The chain is built from TRBV12-3 or TRBV12-4 and TRBJ2-5; 8 bases fit TRBD2. This CDR3 region has 14 residues. The CDR3: CASSLAGRKETQYF. The CDR3 DNA reads as TGTGCCAGCAGTCTAGCGGGCAGGAAAGAGACCCAGTACTTC.

This clonotype was seen a handful of times. A single base separates this from a much larger clone, so it may be a read error. This chain connects TRBV6-2 or TRBV6-3 to TRBJ2-5; D unclear. The CDR3 runs to 14 residues. Germline V gene lookup returns CDR1 MNHEY and CDR2 SVGEGT. CDR3 region: CAGSYSRVVETQYF. CDR3 DNA: TGTGCCGGCAGTTACTCAAGAGTAGTGGAGACCCAGTACTTC.

This clonotype has more than one count but fewer than ten. V and J are TRBV4-2 and TRBJ1-2; unclear D gene. The germline gives CDR1 LGHNA, CDR2 YNFKEQ. This CDR3 comprises 17 residues. V was pared by 4 bases and J by 5 bases, with 23 bases between. This CDR3 is CASSPNKIASFGYGYTF. CDR3 nucleotides: TGTGCCAGCAGCCCTAATAAGATAGCCTCCTTTGGATATGGCTACACCTTC.

This clonotype was seen ten or more times. This chain joins TRBV6-1 and TRBJ2-7; 7 bases fit TRBD1. The CDR3 is 14 amino acids. J gave up 0 bases and V 5 bases, and 4 bases lay outside the gene matches. Germline V CDR1 and CDR2: MNHNS, SASEGT. As DNA, the CDR3 is TGTGCCAGCAGTACGGACAGGCGCTCCTACGAGCAGTACTTC. It is translated as CASSTDRRSYEQYF.

This rearrangement joins TRBV7-3 to TRBJ1-1; D uncertain. The germline V gene encodes CDR1 SGHTA and CDR2 FQGTGA. V gave up 3 bases and J gave up 3 bases, with 20 bases separating them. The CDR3 spans 17 residues. The CDR3 loop reads CASSFKPREGWDTEAFF. The CDR3 DNA sequence: TGTGCCAGCAGCTTTAAACCCCGAGAAGGATGGGACACTGAAGCTTTCTTT.

This clonotype showed up just once. The junction shows a germline mismatch at one end, possibly a read error. The chain has TRBV7-3 and TRBJ2-3; D ambiguous. The CDR3 sequence is 15 residues long. Germline loops: CDR1 SGHTA, CDR2 FQGTGA. The CDR3 here is CAGSLVTISTDTQYF. The CDR3 DNA reads TGTGCCGGCAGCCTAGTCACCATAAGCACAGATACGCAGTATTTT.

The table lists this clonotype with a few counts. The chain joins TRBV14 to TRBJ1-2; possibly TRBD1 for D (6 bases). The CDR3 is made up of 14 amino acids. Trimming took 3 bases from V and 4 from J, leaving 12 bases between them. Germline lookup yields CDR1 SGHDN and CDR2 FVKESK. CDR3 region: CASSHLGASYGYTF. In DNA form, the CDR3 reads TGTGCCAGCAGCCATTTGGGGGCTTCCTATGGCTACACCTTC.

The chain uses TRBV6-1 and TRBJ1-2; TRBD1 aligns across 8 bases. The CDR3 is made up of 18 amino acids. Looked up from germline, CDR1 is MNHNS and CDR2 is SASEGT. The ends lost 4 bases at V and 4 bases at J; junction bases unmatched: 17. The CDR3 region has the DNA TGTGCCAGCAGTGTGAGACGGCAGGGGGCAGGAGAACTCTATGGCTACACCTTC. Its translation is CASSVRRQGAGELYGYTF.

The chain carries TRBV6-2 or TRBV6-3 and TRBJ2-3, with D unclear. CDR3 length: 16 residues. Germline-derived CDR1 and CDR2 are MNHEY and SVGEGT. V was trimmed by 5 bases and J by 0 bases, leaving 15 bases between them. CDR3 region: CASSEALVTSTDTQYF. CDR3 in DNA: TGTGCCAGCAGTGAGGCTCTCGTAACTAGCACAGATACGCAGTATTTT.

This clonotype has ten or more counts. The chain employs TRBV7-8 and TRBJ2-2; D possibly uses TRBD1 or TRBD2 (5 bases each). Germline assignment: CDR1 SGHVS and CDR2 FQNEAQ. With 3 bases removed from V and 7 bases from J, the gap between germline ends came to 9 bases. CDR3 length: 13 amino acids. The CDR3 region has the DNA TGTGCCAGCAGCTTGACGAGGGGCGGGGAGCTGTTTTTT. Its protein is CASSLTRGGELFF.

This clonotype has at least ten counts. V is TRBV12-3 or TRBV12-4 and J is TRBJ1-1; D unresolved. V was cut by 7 bases and J by 6 bases, with 15 bases left in between. The CDR3 is 13 amino acids. CDR3 bases: TGTGCCAGCATGATAACTCGGGTCGCTGAAGCTTTCTTT. As protein: CASMITRVAEAFF.

This clonotype was observed at least ten times. CDR3 loop: CASSTGFMSYGYTF. The DNA of the CDR3 is TGTGCCAGCAGTACAGGGTTTATGAGCTATGGCTACACCTTC. This rearrangement joins TRBV28 to TRBJ1-2; TRBD1 is a possible D gene (6 bases). This CDR3 contains 14 residues. Per germline, CDR1 MDHEN and CDR2 SYDVKM. The V gene lost 5 bases and the J gene lost 4 bases, with 14 bases spanning the gap.

A few counts support this clonotype. The V gene is TRBV7-9, the J gene TRBJ2-2; possibly TRBD1 for D (6 bases). Trimming pared 10 bases from V and 1 base from J, leaving 16 bases between. This CDR3 has 15 residues. CDR1 is SEHNR, CDR2 FQNEAQ, per germline (reference sequence). The CDR3 nucleotides are TGTGCCACCATCACGACAGGACAGAACACCGGGGAGCTGTTTTTT. Its translation is CATITTGQNTGELFF.

There are many counts of this clonotype. The V call is TRBV12-3 or TRBV12-4, the J call TRBJ2-7; the match to TRBD2 covers 13 bases. This CDR3 has 14 amino acids. V lost 4 bases and J lost 7; bases outside the gene matches: 4. The CDR3 region is CASSSGGLAGEQYF. CDR3 coding DNA: TGTGCCAGCAGTTCGGGGGGACTAGCGGGAGAGCAGTACTTC.